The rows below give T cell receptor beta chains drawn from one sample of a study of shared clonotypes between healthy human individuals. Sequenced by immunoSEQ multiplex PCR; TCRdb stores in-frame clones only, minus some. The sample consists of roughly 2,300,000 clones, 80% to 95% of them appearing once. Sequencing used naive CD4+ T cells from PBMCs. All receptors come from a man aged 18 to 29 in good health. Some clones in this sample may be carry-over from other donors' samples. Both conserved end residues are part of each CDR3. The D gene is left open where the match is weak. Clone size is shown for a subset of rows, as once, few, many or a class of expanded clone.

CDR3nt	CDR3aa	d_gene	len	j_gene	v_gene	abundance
TGTGCCAGCAGCTTAGATTTGGCCGGGGAGCTGTTTTTT	CASSLDLAGELFF	NA	13	TRBJ2-2	TRBV7-9	NA
TGCGCCAGCAGCCAAGATCGGGGGGGGGCCGGGCAAGAGACCCAGTACTTC	CASSQDRGGAGQETQYF	TRBD2	17	TRBJ2-5	TRBV4-3	NA
TGTGCCTGGAGTCCAGGCCGGGGGAGGACCCAGTACTTC	CAWSPGRGRTQYF	NA	13	TRBJ2-5	TRBV30	once
TGCGCCAGCAGCTTGGTGGTGTCAGCAAATGAGCAGTTCTTC	CASSLVVSANEQFF	NA	14	TRBJ2-1	TRBV5-1	NA
TGTGCCAGCAGCCCATCCGGGACTTCTATTGGCAATGAGCAGTTCTTC	CASSPSGTSIGNEQFF	NA	16	TRBJ2-1	TRBV7-8	NA
TGCGCCAGCAGCTTGGAGGGCAGGGATGGCTACACCTTC	CASSLEGRDGYTF	NA	13	TRBJ1-2	TRBV5-1	NA
TGTGCCAGCTCACCACCCCCGAGGGACGAGCAGTACTTC	CASSPPPRDEQYF	NA	13	TRBJ2-7	TRBV18	NA
TGTGCCAGCAGTACCGCTGGGACCCCACACCGGGATCAGCCCCAGCATTTT	CASSTAGTPHRDQPQHF	NA	17	TRBJ1-5	TRBV28	NA
TGTGCCAGCAGCCCCCAACGAGGGGAGGGCGAGACCCAGTACTTC	CASSPQRGEGETQYF	TRBD2	15	TRBJ2-5	TRBV7-2	NA
TGCGCCAGCAGCCCGGACAGTACACGGGCAGATACGCAGTATTTT	CASSPDSTRADTQYF	NA	15	TRBJ2-3	TRBV5-1	NA
TGTGCCACCCTACGTCAGGGCGGTGGCTACACCTTC	CATLRQGGGYTF	NA	12	TRBJ1-2	TRBV28	NA
TGTGCCAGCAGCTTGGAACAGGGGGCGTCCACTGAAGCTTTCTTT	CASSLEQGASTEAFF	TRBD1	15	TRBJ1-1	TRBV5-5	NA
TGTGCCAGCACCTGGGATATTAGAGGACATGAAAACATTCAGTACTTC	CASTWDIRGHENIQYF	NA	16	TRBJ2-4	TRBV7-9	NA
TGTGCCAGCAGTTGGGGGTATCGGACCGGGGAGCTGTTTTTT	CASSWGYRTGELFF	NA	14	TRBJ2-2	TRBV28	NA
TGCGCCAGCAGCTTGGCCGGGCAGGGGGGACCCCAGCATTTT	CASSLAGQGGPQHF	TRBD1	14	TRBJ1-5	TRBV5-1	NA
TGTGCCAGCTCAACAGGTGGCACTGAAGCTTTCTTT	CASSTGGTEAFF	NA	12	TRBJ1-1	TRBV18	few
TGTGCCAGCAGCTCGGGACAGGGGAACACTGAAGCTTTCTTT	CASSSGQGNTEAFF	TRBD1	14	TRBJ1-1	TRBV7-9	once
TGTGCCAGCAGCCCCCGTGTCCCTAGCACAGATACGCAGTATTTT	CASSPRVPSTDTQYF	NA	15	TRBJ2-3	TRBV11-2	NA
TGCGCCAGCAATCTCGGGGGGGCAGACTATGGCTACACCTTC	CASNLGGADYGYTF	NA	14	TRBJ1-2	TRBV5-1	NA
TGTGCCAGCTCACCGTCATTTGGAGGCTACACCTTC	CASSPSFGGYTF	NA	12	TRBJ1-2	TRBV18	once
TGCGCCAGCAAGGGCCTGGTGACATGGAGGGTGGACCCAGATACGCAGTATTTT	CASKGLVTWRVDPDTQYF	NA	18	TRBJ2-3	TRBV10-2	NA
TGTGCCAGTAGTAAGGGACAGACCGGGCGTGAGCAGTTCTTC	CASSKGQTGREQFF	TRBD1	14	TRBJ2-1	TRBV19	NA
TGTGCCAGCAGCCGGGGGTCAAGGACTGAGCAGTTCTTC	CASSRGSRTEQFF	NA	13	TRBJ2-1	TRBV7-6	NA
TGCGCCAGCAGCTTGGGGACAGGGAAAAACACCGGGGAGCTGTTTTTT	CASSLGTGKNTGELFF	TRBD1	16	TRBJ2-2	TRBV5-1	NA
TGCGCCAGCAGCTCCCCGGCAGGGCTGGGGGAGACCCAGTACTTC	CASSSPAGLGETQYF	NA	15	TRBJ2-5	TRBV5-1	once
TGTGCCAGCAGCTCGATGGACAGGGTGAATCGAGAGACCCAGTACTTC	CASSSMDRVNRETQYF	TRBD1	16	TRBJ2-5	TRBV7-3	NA
TGTGCCAGCAGCTTAGCGAGCGGACAGGATGAAGCTTTCTTT	CASSLASGQDEAFF	TRBD1	14	TRBJ1-1	TRBV7-2	NA
TGTGCCAGCAGCTCAAACCCGGGACTAGCGGTACACAATGAGCAGTTCTTC	CASSSNPGLAVHNEQFF	TRBD2	17	TRBJ2-1	TRBV7-3	NA
TGTGCCAGCAGCGACGGACAGGGCAATCAGCCCCAGCATTTT	CASSDGQGNQPQHF	TRBD1	14	TRBJ1-5	TRBV2	NA
TGCGCCAGCAGCCCCGACAGGGGAAACACCATATATTTT	CASSPDRGNTIYF	NA	13	TRBJ1-3	TRBV5-1	few
TGTGCCAGCAGTGGCGACTCCAATGAGCAGTTCTTC	CASSGDSNEQFF	NA	12	TRBJ2-1	TRBV2	NA
TGCGCCAGCAGCTATCGACAGGACGCCTACGAGCAGTACTTC	CASSYRQDAYEQYF	NA	14	TRBJ2-7	TRBV5-1	NA
TGCGCCAGCAGCCAAGTAACCAGGGGAGAAAAACTGTTTTTT	CASSQVTRGEKLFF	NA	14	TRBJ1-4	TRBV4-1	NA
TGTGCCAGCAGTTACGAGGGCAGTTTAAGCCCAGATACGCAGTATTTT	CASSYEGSLSPDTQYF	NA	16	TRBJ2-3	TRBV6-5	NA
TGTGCTACCGGTAGGGACGGGGAGCTGTTTTTT	CATGRDGELFF	NA	11	TRBJ2-2	TRBV12-5	NA
TGTGCCAGCAGTTTTGGCGCTTTTGGGTTCTTC	CASSFGAFGFF	NA	11	TRBJ2-1	TRBV6-6	NA
TGTGCCAGCAGCTTAGGGACTTTCCCTGCCTACCTACCCAATCAGCCCCAGCATTTT	CASSLGTFPAYLPNQPQHF	NA	19	TRBJ1-5	TRBV7-8	NA
TGTGCCAGCAGTTTATTGGGGGCTGGAAACACCATATATTTT	CASSLLGAGNTIYF	NA	14	TRBJ1-3	TRBV28	NA
TGTGCCAGCAGACCGACAGGGTTGGGCTACACCTTC	CASRPTGLGYTF	TRBD1	12	TRBJ1-2	TRBV28	NA
TGTGCCAGCAGCCCGGGTGGGGGTGGCTACACCTTC	CASSPGGGGYTF	NA	12	TRBJ1-2	TRBV5-6	NA
TGTGCCAGCAGCGCCCGGACCCTCTCTAACTATGGCTACACCTTC	CASSARTLSNYGYTF	NA	15	TRBJ1-2	TRBV7-2	NA
TGTGCCAGCAGTGATCCCGGGACTCCATTCTACAATGAGCAGTTCTTC	CASSDPGTPFYNEQFF	NA	16	TRBJ2-1	TRBV25-1	NA
TGTGCCAGCAGCTTGGTACTAGCGGGAGTCTTTAATGAGCAGTTCTTC	CASSLVLAGVFNEQFF	TRBD2	16	TRBJ2-1	TRBV5-6	once
TGTGCCAGCAGCTTAGCGGTGGGCTATGGCTACACCTTC	CASSLAVGYGYTF	NA	13	TRBJ1-2	TRBV7-2	NA
TGTGCCAGCAGAGGTAGGACAGGGGACTACGAGCAGTACTTC	CASRGRTGDYEQYF	TRBD1	14	TRBJ2-7	TRBV11-1	NA
TGTGCCAGCACCCCTCGCCGGATCCACTATGGCTACACCTTC	CASTPRRIHYGYTF	NA	14	TRBJ1-2	TRBV27	NA
TGTGCCATCAGTGAGTCCGGTCCTACGACAGGCTCTGGGGCCAACGTCCTGACTTTC	CAISESGPTTGSGANVLTF	NA	19	TRBJ2-6	TRBV10-3	NA
TGTGCCAGCAGCCAAGCGACAGCGGGAGGGCCGTACGAGCAGTACTTC	CASSQATAGGPYEQYF	TRBD2	16	TRBJ2-7	TRBV4-2	NA
TGTGCCTGGACCCGAGACACTTTAGATACGCAGTATTTT	CAWTRDTLDTQYF	NA	13	TRBJ2-3	TRBV30	NA
TGCGCCAGCAGCGCGACAGGGGACGCTGGGGCCAACGTCCTGACTTTC	CASSATGDAGANVLTF	TRBD1	16	TRBJ2-6	TRBV5-1	NA
TGTGCCAGCTCACCGTACACCGGGGAGCTGTTTTTT	CASSPYTGELFF	NA	12	TRBJ2-2	TRBV18	once
TGTGCCAGCAGCTCTAACACCGGGGAGCTGTTTTTT	CASSSNTGELFF	NA	12	TRBJ2-2	TRBV28	few
TGTGCCAGCAGCTTAGCGTGGGGGTCCCCCCAGCATTTT	CASSLAWGSPQHF	NA	13	TRBJ1-5	TRBV7-9	NA